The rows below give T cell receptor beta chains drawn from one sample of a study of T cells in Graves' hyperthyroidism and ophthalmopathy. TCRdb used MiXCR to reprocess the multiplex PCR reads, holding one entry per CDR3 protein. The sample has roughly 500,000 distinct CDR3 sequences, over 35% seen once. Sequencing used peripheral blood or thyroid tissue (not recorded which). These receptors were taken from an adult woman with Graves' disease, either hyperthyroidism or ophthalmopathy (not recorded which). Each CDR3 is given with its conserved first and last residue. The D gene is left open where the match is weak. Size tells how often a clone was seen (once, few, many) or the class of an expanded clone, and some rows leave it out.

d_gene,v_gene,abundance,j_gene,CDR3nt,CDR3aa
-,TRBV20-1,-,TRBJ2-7,TGCAGTGCTGCCACGAACAGGAGTTACTACGAGCAGTACTTC,CSAATNRSYYEQYF
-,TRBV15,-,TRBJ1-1,TGTGCCACCAGCAGAGATCGGGTCGGAGGCTATGGCTACACTGAAGCTTTCTTT,CATSRDRVGGYGYTEAFF
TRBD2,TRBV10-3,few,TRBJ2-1,TGTGCCACTCAGCGGGACTCCTACAATGAGCAGTTCTTC,CATQRDSYNEQFF
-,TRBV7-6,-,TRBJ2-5,TGTGCCAGCAGCCTGGGAAGCGGCGATCAGCCCCAGTACTTC,CASSLGSGDQPQYF
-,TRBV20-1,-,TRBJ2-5,TGCAGTGCTAAGCGGCCTGGGGAGACCCAGTACTTC,CSAKRPGETQYF
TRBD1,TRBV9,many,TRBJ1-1,TGTGCCAGCAGCGTAGTTGGGACAGGGGACACTGAAGCTTTCTTT,CASSVVGTGDTEAFF
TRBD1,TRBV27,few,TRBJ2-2,TGTGCCAGCAGCACGTTTTACTCCGGGACAGGGTCCACCGGGGAGCTGTTTTTT,CASSTFYSGTGSTGELFF
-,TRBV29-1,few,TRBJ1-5,TGCAGCGTGGAAGGGCAGGGTGTGGAGCCCCAGCATTTT,CSVEGQGVEPQHF
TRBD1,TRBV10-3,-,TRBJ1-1,TGTGCCATCAGTGCGCAGGGGGTAGCTAAAGCTTTCTTT,CAISAQGVAKAFF
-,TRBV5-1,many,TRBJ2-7,TGCGCCAGCAGCTTGGCAAGTAATCAGGCTGCGGGGGAGCAGTACTTC,CASSLASNQAAGEQYF
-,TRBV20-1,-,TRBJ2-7,TGCAGTGCCCAGGACACCGCCAGAACCTACGAGCAGTACTTC,CSAQDTARTYEQYF
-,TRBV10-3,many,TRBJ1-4,TGTGCCATCAGTGAGGGTGGGGAAAAACTGTTTTTT,CAISEGGEKLFF
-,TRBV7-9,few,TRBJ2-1,TGTGCCAGCAGTCTTAAGGGCAATGAGCAGTTCTTC,CASSLKGNEQFF
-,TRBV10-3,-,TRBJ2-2,TGTGCCATCAGTGAGTCGTTGTCAGGGGCCACCGGGGAGCTGTTTTTT,CAISESLSGATGELFF
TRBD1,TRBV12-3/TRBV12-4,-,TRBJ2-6,TGTGCCAGCAGGCCAGGGGGCCAACCTCGATACTCTGGGGCCAACGTCCTGACTTTC,CASRPGGQPRYSGANVLTF
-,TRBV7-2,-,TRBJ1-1,TGTGCCAGCAGCAAAGAGGAGGGGATGAACACTGAAGCTTTCTTT,CASSKEEGMNTEAFF
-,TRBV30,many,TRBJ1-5,TGTGCCTGGAGTGTACGGGGCAATCAGCCCCAGCATTTT,CAWSVRGNQPQHF
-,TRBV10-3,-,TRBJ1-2,TGTGCCATCAGTGCGGACAACTATGGCTACACCTTC,CAISADNYGYTF
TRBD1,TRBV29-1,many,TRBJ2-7,TGCAGCGTGAAACAGGACAGGATGGGGTACGAGCAGTACTTC,CSVKQDRMGYEQYF
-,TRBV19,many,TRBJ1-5,TGTGCCAGTAGTCCCCAGGACAGAATTTATAGCAATCAGCCCCAGCATTTT,CASSPQDRIYSNQPQHF
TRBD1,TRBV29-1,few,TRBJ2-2,TGCAGCGTCCCCCGGACAGGGAACACCGGGGAGCTGTTTTTT,CSVPRTGNTGELFF
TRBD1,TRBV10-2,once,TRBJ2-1,TGCGCCAGCAGTGAGAGGGGGCGCAACTACAATGAGCAGTTCTTC,CASSERGRNYNEQFF
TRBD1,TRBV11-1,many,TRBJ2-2,TGTGCCAGCAGCTCGGGACAGCCGAACACCGGGGAGCTGTTTTTT,CASSSGQPNTGELFF
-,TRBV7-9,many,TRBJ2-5,TGTGCCACGACAGAGACCCAGTACTTC,CATTETQYF
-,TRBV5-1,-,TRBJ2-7,TGCGCCAGCAGCTTGGACGGGATGTTGGCCGAGCAGTACTTC,CASSLDGMLAEQYF
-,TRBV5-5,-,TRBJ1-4,TGTGCCAGCAGCTTCGGGATTCCTAATGAAAAACTGTTTTTT,CASSFGIPNEKLFF
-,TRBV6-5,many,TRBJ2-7,TGTGCCAGCAGTACACAGGGTGGATACGAGCAGTACTTC,CASSTQGGYEQYF